One and the same sample provided the 19 T cell receptor beta chains below, sequenced in a study of blood T cells in healthy people across ages. A second PCR, run for roughly 6 to 11 cycles, used a sample-barcoded 5' primer plus a J-beta primer mix. Using its own MiXCR run on the 5' RACE reads, TCRdb lists one record per CDR3 protein. In the table there are around 850,000 distinct CDR3 sequences, about 37% of which are singletons. Sample: blood. Receptor source: a man between 18 and 29 years old in good health.

This chain joins TRBV29-1 and TRBJ2-3, with TRBD1 as a possible D gene (6 bases). V gave up 3 bases and J gave up 0 bases, with 10 bases separating them. Germline V gene data show CDR1 as SQVTM and CDR2 as ANQGSEA. The CDR3 contains 14 residues. The CDR3 protein is CSVDQTGSTDTQYF. The CDR3 nucleotides are TGCAGCGTTGACCAGACAGGTAGCACAGATACGCAGTATTTT.

The sample holds one count of this clonotype. The chain combines TRBV5-1 with TRBJ1-4; D gene uncertain. CDR3 size: 14 residues. Trimming took off 2 bases at V and 8 bases at J, with 13 bases between the two ends. Germline V gene lookup returns CDR1 SGHRS and CDR2 YFSETQ. CDR3 loop: CASSFAGKGEKLFF. CDR3 coding DNA: TGCGCCAGCAGCTTCGCGGGGAAAGGAGAAAAACTGTTTTTT.

This rearrangement joins TRBV9 to TRBJ1-1; TRBD1 matches at 7 bases. Germline CDR1 and CDR2: SGDLS and YYNGEE. The J segment lost 6 bases and the V segment lost 0 bases, leaving 5 bases of the junction unmatched. The CDR3 spans 14 residues. This chain's CDR3 is CASSVDNRGAEAFF. The CDR3 DNA sequence: TGTGCCAGCAGCGTAGATAACAGGGGCGCTGAAGCTTTCTTT.

This clonotype was picked up a small number of times. The rearrangement uses TRBV7-3 and TRBJ2-2; no firm D call. V was cut by 4 bases and J by 5 bases, with 14 bases left in between. CDR3 length: 15 residues. Germline loops: CDR1 SGHTA, CDR2 FQGTGA. Here the CDR3 DNA reads TGTGCCAGCAGCTGGGGTACCCCTGGGACCGGGGAGCTGTTTTTT. This sequence encodes CASSWGTPGTGELFF.

This clonotype occurred a few times. The V gene is TRBV7-2, the J gene TRBJ1-6; D is uncertain. The CDR3 runs 15 residues. Germline V gives CDR1 SGHTA, CDR2 FQGNSA. Trimming removed 5 bases at V and 10 bases at J, with 18 bases between. The CDR3 nucleotides read TGTGCCAGCAGCCTAACCCCCGAAGGAGGGTCACCCCTCCACTTT. Translating it yields CASSLTPEGGSPLHF.

The chain carries TRBV21-1 and TRBJ2-3; no check of the table's D call, TRBD2, against the DNA was made. TRBV21-1 is a documented pseudogene. The CDR3 spans 15 residues. In nucleotides, the CDR3 is TGTGCCAGCAGCACAGTGGGGAGGGACACAGATACGCAGTATTTT. Its translation is CASSTVGRDTDTQYF.

In this sample, this clonotype turned up many times. The chain is built from TRBV3-1 and TRBJ2-3, with D possibly matching TRBD2 (5 bases). Trimming removed 0 bases at V and 2 bases at J, with 9 bases between. The length of the CDR3 is 15 residues. CDR1 is LGHDT and CDR2 is YNNKEL in the germline V gene (reference sequence). The CDR3 region is CASSQDAGSTDTQYF. The CDR3 DNA follows: TGTGCCAGCAGCCAAGATGCGGGTTCCACAGATACGCAGTATTTT.

The CDR3 protein is CASSPIRGGNQPQHF. The CDR3 DNA follows: TGTGCCAGCAGTCCGATTAGGGGTGGGAATCAGCCCCAGCATTTT. The chain combines TRBV12-3 or TRBV12-4 with TRBJ1-5, with TRBD1 as a possible D gene (5 bases). The V end lost 5 bases, the J end lost 4 bases, and 15 bases lay between the germline ends. CDR3 length: 15 amino acids.

This clonotype has a handful of counts. The J gene is TRBJ1-4, the V gene TRBV12-3 or TRBV12-4; D might be TRBD1 (6 bases). The CDR3 has 14 residues. Trimming took off 5 bases at V and 7 bases at J, with 14 bases between the two ends. The CDR3 region has the DNA TGTGCCAGCAGTAGACAGGCTGGGACTGAAAAACTGTTTTTT. This codes for CASSRQAGTEKLFF.

This clonotype was observed a few times. This rearrangement joins TRBV7-9 to TRBJ2-4, with D maybe TRBD1 (6 bases). The DNA end favors TRBJ2-7, so the J call may be wrong. The CDR3 has 16 amino acids. Germline lookup yields CDR1 SEHNR and CDR2 FQNEAQ (reference sequence). CDR3 in amino acids: CASSPHRASPRYEQYF. CDR3 nucleotide sequence: TGTGCCAGCAGCCCTCACAGGGCTAGCCCGCGCTACGAGCAGTACTTC.

This clonotype has just a few counts. The chain recombines TRBV7-2 with TRBJ1-1; no definite D call. With 1 base removed from V and 4 bases from J, the gap between germline ends came to 10 bases. The CDR3 sequence is 14 residues long. Looked up from germline, CDR1 is SGHTA and CDR2 is FQGNSA. The chain's CDR3 is CASSLDTGATEAFF. The CDR3 bases are TGTGCCAGCAGCTTAGATACGGGAGCCACTGAAGCTTTCTTT.

A note on this clonotype: In this CDR3 the conserved last residue, phenylalanine or tryptophan, is missing, so a read error is likely. The chain links TRBV9 to TRBJ2-7; D is perhaps TRBD2 (5 bases). This CDR3 is built from 14 residues. From germline, CDR1 is SGDLS and CDR2 YYNGEE. Trimming left V 1 base short and J 3 bases short, with 11 bases between. This CDR3 reads CASSVHPGNYEQYI. The CDR3 coding sequence is TGTGCCAGCAGCGTACACCCCGGGAACTACGAGCAGTACATC.

In the case of this clonotype: It may be a read error: a sequence one base away is much more abundant. The V and J genes are TRBV20-1 and TRBJ1-2; D is possibly TRBD1 (5 bases). Trimming took 0 bases from V and 4 from J, leaving 12 bases between them. The CDR3 totals 14 residues. CDR1 is DFQATT, CDR2 SNEGSKA, per germline (reference sequence). Written as DNA, the CDR3 is TGCAGTGCTAGAGATCCCGGGGGTAGCTATGGCTACACCTTC. Amino acid sequence: CSARDPGGSYGYTF.

The V gene is TRBV5-6, the J gene TRBJ1-1; the match to TRBD1 covers 7 bases. The V and J ends lost 4 bases and 8 bases, in that order; junction bases with no gene match: 5. The germline V gene encodes CDR1 SGHDT and CDR2 YYEEEE. This CDR3 spans 12 amino acids. The CDR3 bases are TGTGCCAGCAGCAGGGAACAGGGGGAAGCTTTCTTT. Amino acid sequence: CASSREQGEAFF.

In the case of this clonotype: A much larger clonotype is one base distant, so this may be a read error. The V call is TRBV29-1, the J call TRBJ2-7; D possibly corresponds to TRBD1 (6 bases). The length of the CDR3 is 13 residues. In germline, CDR1 is SQVTM, CDR2 ANQGSEA. V was clipped by 8 bases and J by 4 bases, with 18 bases between them. CDR3 in amino acids: CSITDRRTYEQYF. CDR3 DNA sequence: TGCAGCATTACAGACAGGAGGACGTACGAGCAGTACTTC.

The table lists this clonotype with many counts. This sequence joins TRBV25-1 and TRBJ1-2; D is uncertain. Germline-derived CDR1 and CDR2 are MGHDK and SYGVNS. The CDR3 has 11 residues. The V end was cut by 1 base, the J end by 6 bases, with 3 bases between. Here the CDR3 DNA reads TGTGCCAGCAGTGAATTAAATGGCTACACCTTC. Its translation: CASSELNGYTF.

As concerns this clonotype: A much larger clone differs by one base, so this may be a read error. The chain uses TRBV7-2 and TRBJ2-1; 8 nucleotides align to TRBD2. This CDR3 comprises 11 residues. V lost 5 bases, J lost 13 bases, and 4 bases stayed unmatched. Germline V gene data show CDR1 as SGHTA and CDR2 as FQGNSA. The CDR3 DNA reads TGTGCCAGCAGCAAGCGGGAGACCCAGTTCTTC. Amino acid sequence: CASSKRETQFF.

J is TRBJ1-6 and V is TRBV6-6, with D possibly matching TRBD1 (6 bases). The V gene's germline CDR1 is MNHNY and CDR2 SVGAGI (reference sequence). The V gene lost 0 bases and the J gene lost 7 bases, with 13 bases spanning the gap. The CDR3 is made up of 16 amino acids. The CDR3 sequence: CASSYSFSGQNSPLHF. For the CDR3, the DNA is TGTGCCAGCAGTTACTCCTTCTCCGGACAGAATTCACCCCTCCACTTT.

The rearrangement uses TRBV7-7 and TRBJ2-2; D is unresolved. Germline CDR1 reads SSHAT; CDR2 reads FNYEAQ (reference sequence). V dropped 0 bases and J dropped 3 bases, with 8 bases sitting between them. The CDR3 is made up of 15 amino acids. This chain's CDR3 is CASSLALKDTGELFF. The DNA for the CDR3 is TGTGCCAGCAGCTTAGCGCTGAAGGACACCGGGGAGCTGTTTTTT.